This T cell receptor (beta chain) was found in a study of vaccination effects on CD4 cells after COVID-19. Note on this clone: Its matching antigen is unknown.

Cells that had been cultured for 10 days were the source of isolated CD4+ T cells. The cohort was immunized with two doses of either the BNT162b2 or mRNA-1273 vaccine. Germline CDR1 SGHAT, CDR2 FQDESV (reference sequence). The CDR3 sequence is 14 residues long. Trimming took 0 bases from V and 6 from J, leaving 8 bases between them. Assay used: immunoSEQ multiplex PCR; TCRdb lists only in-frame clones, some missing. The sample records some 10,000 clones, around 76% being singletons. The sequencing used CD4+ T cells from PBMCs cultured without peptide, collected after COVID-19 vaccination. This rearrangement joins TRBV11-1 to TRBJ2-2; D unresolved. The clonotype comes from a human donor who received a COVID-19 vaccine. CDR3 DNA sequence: TGTGCCAGCAGCTTAGCATGGCATTCCGGGGAGCTGTTTTTT. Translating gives CASSLAWHSGELFF.